The 23 T cell receptor beta chains presented below share a single source sample, sequenced in a study of blood T cell repertoires in COVID-19. Using immunoSEQ multiplex PCR, the repertoire was profiled, and TCRdb retains in-frame clones only, with some absent. This sample yields a few hundred thousand clones, of which approximately 90% are seen a single time; over 2% belongs to the top ten. The sample consisted of PBMCs or T cells enriched from blood (not recorded which). Every receptor here comes from a woman in her thirties or forties with acute COVID-19.

The V call is TRBV7-2, the J call TRBJ2-2, with D perhaps matching TRBD1 (6 bases). V lost 3 bases and J 5 bases, leaving 13 bases between the germline ends. The CDR3 covers 15 residues. CDR1 SGHTA and CDR2 FQGNSA come from the germline V gene. The CDR3 sequence is CASSFLGAVTGELFF. In nucleotides, the CDR3 is TGTGCCAGCAGCTTTTTGGGGGCGGTAACCGGGGAGCTGTTTTTT.

The chain recombines TRBV29-1 with TRBJ1-2; 7 bases fit TRBD1. Germline V gene lookup returns CDR1 SQVTM and CDR2 ANQGSEA. The CDR3 covers 12 residues. V lost 7 bases to trimming and J lost 3 bases; unmatched junction nucleotides: 5. The CDR3 reads CSAYRGDYGYTF. CDR3 DNA: TGCAGCGCTTACAGGGGAGACTATGGCTACACCTTC.

This clone appeared a single time. This chain links TRBV19 with TRBJ1-2; 7 nucleotides agree with TRBD1. CDR3 length: 15 residues. V trimming: 6 bases; J trimming: 2 bases; junction bases outside the gene matches: 9. CDR1 is LNHDA, CDR2 SQIVND, per germline (reference sequence). The CDR3: CASSLMGQTNYGYTF. The DNA of the CDR3 is TGTGCCAGTAGCCTTATGGGACAGACCAACTATGGCTACACCTTC.

The CDR3 loop reads CASSISENTEAFF. In DNA, the CDR3 is TGTGCCAGTAGTATAAGCGAGAACACTGAAGCTTTCTTT. This rearrangement joins TRBV19 to TRBJ1-1, with no clear D. The germline V gene has CDR1 LNHDA and CDR2 SQIVND (reference sequence). CDR3 length equals 13 residues. The V and J ends lost 2 bases and 1 base respectively, with 5 bases between them.

The V and J genes are TRBV19 and TRBJ2-2, with 12 nucleotides matching TRBD1. The CDR3 loop spans 18 amino acids. Trimming cost V 2 bases and J 6 bases; bases outside gene matches: 10. Germline V gene sequence: CDR1 LNHDA, CDR2 SQIVND (reference sequence). The CDR3 spells CASSILRDRGHGSGELFF. Written as DNA, the CDR3 is TGTGCCAGTAGTATACTCCGGGACAGGGGGCACGGGTCCGGGGAGCTGTTTTTT.

This clone has a handful of counts. The chain is built from TRBV29-1 and TRBJ1-3; D may be TRBD1 (6 bases). The germline V gene encodes CDR1 SQVTM and CDR2 ANQGSEA. The CDR3 is 13 amino acids. Trimming took off 4 bases at V and 1 base at J, with 8 bases between the two ends. The CDR3 DNA follows: TGCAGCGTTGTGAGGGGGTCTGGAAACACCATATATTTT. Amino acids: CSVVRGSGNTIYF.

In this sample, this clone turned up once. This chain uses TRBV4-1 with TRBJ1-5; D unresolved. Germline V gene sequence: CDR1 MGHRA, CDR2 YSYEKL. V dropped 6 bases and J dropped 9 bases, with 15 bases sitting between them. This CDR3 has 13 amino acids. The CDR3 DNA is TGCGCCAGCAGGGGAGAGGGTTTAGGGCCCCAGCATTTT. This sequence encodes CASRGEGLGPQHF.

J is TRBJ2-1 and V is TRBV2; 11 bases map to TRBD2. V lost 8 bases to trimming and J lost 4 bases; unmatched junction nucleotides: 4. This CDR3 is 14 amino acids long. In germline, CDR1 is SNHLY, CDR2 FYNNEI. The CDR3 DNA sequence: TGTGCCAGCTCCGGGACTAGCGGTTACAATGAGCAGTTCTTC. This translates into CASSGTSGYNEQFF.

The rearrangement links TRBV6-5 to TRBJ2-7, with TRBD2 as a possible D gene (6 bases). The germline V gene has CDR1 MNHEY and CDR2 SVGAGI. The CDR3 runs 13 residues. The ends were cut back, 8 bases at V and 0 bases at J, with 11 bases in the middle. The CDR3 is CASFDGSSYEQYF. The CDR3 coding sequence is TGTGCCAGCTTCGACGGGAGCTCCTACGAGCAGTACTTC.

V gene TRBV4-3 combines with J gene TRBJ2-7; D is uncertain. Germline loops: CDR1 LGHNA, CDR2 YSLEER. V was shortened by 0 bases and J by 3 bases, with 6 bases between the two germline ends. The CDR3 covers 13 residues. CDR3 sequence reads: CASSQDSGYEQYF. The CDR3 DNA sequence: TGCGCCAGCAGCCAAGATTCGGGCTACGAGCAGTACTTC.

This clone was detected only once. The chain combines TRBV12-3 or TRBV12-4 with TRBJ1-5; D is uncertain. The CDR3 contains 13 residues. The V end lost 3 bases, the J end lost 2 bases, and 5 bases lay between the germline ends. As DNA, the CDR3 is TGTGCCAGCAGTTTTAGAGGCAATCAGCCCCAGCATTTT. This sequence encodes CASSFRGNQPQHF.

The chain is built from TRBV10-1 and TRBJ1-2; D not certain. Germline values: CDR1 WNHNN, CDR2 SYGVQD (reference sequence). V gave up 4 bases and J gave up 4 bases, with 7 bases separating them. The length of the CDR3 is 12 residues. CDR3 DNA: TGCGCCAGCAGTGTACAGCTCTATGGCTACACCTTC. It yields the protein CASSVQLYGYTF.

The chain couples TRBV11-2 to TRBJ2-3; TRBD2 might be the D (6 bases). Germline loops: CDR1 SGHAT, CDR2 FQNNGV. V lost 2 bases and J lost 2, with 17 bases in between. The CDR3 covers 17 residues. The DNA for the CDR3 is TGTGCCAGCAGCTTACGACCACGCGTGCGGGACACAGATACGCAGTATTTT. It is translated as CASSLRPRVRDTDTQYF.

The chain is built from TRBV27 and TRBJ2-2; TRBD1 agrees at 7 bases. This CDR3 has 15 residues. Per the germline V gene, CDR1 is MNHEY and CDR2 is SMNVEV (reference sequence). Losses at the gene ends were 4 bases for V and 4 bases for J; bases not matched to a gene: 6. This CDR3 reads CASSSARGTTGELFF. DNA for the CDR3: TGTGCCAGCAGTTCGGCCAGGGGGACCACCGGGGAGCTGTTTTTT.

This chain connects TRBV7-9 to TRBJ2-2; 7 positions match TRBD2. The CDR3 covers 15 residues. With 10 bases clipped from V and 4 bases from J, the junction kept 12 bases outside the gene matches. In germline, CDR1 is SEHNR, CDR2 FQNEAQ (reference sequence). The CDR3 DNA follows: TGTGCCACCAGGCGATGGCGGGAGTCCACCGGGGAGCTGTTTTTT. It specifies CATRRWRESTGELFF. Supplemented by reference TRBV7-9 and TRBJ2-2, the full variable domain reads DTGVSQNPRHKITKRGQNVTFRCDPISEHNRLYWYRQTLGQGPEFLTYFQNEAQLEKSRLLSDRFSAERPKGSFSTLEIQRTEQGDSAMYLCATRRWRESTGELFFGEGSRLTVL.

The chain combines TRBV5-1 with TRBJ2-6, with no clear D. This CDR3 region has 15 residues. The germline V gene encodes CDR1 SGHRS and CDR2 YFSETQ. V gave up 4 bases and J gave up 0 bases, with 8 bases separating them. The CDR3 here is CASSLGSSGANVLTF. CDR3 nucleotides: TGCGCCAGCAGCCTGGGCAGCTCTGGGGCCAACGTCCTGACTTTC.

The gene calls are TRBV9 and TRBJ2-3; tentatively, D is TRBD1 (5 bases). The germline V gene has CDR1 SGDLS and CDR2 YYNGEE. The CDR3 runs to 15 residues. The V end was cut by 0 bases, the J end by 0 bases, with 8 bases between. The DNA of the CDR3 is TGTGCCAGCAGCGTAGAATCAGGGAGCACAGATACGCAGTATTTT. Its translation is CASSVESGSTDTQYF.

This rearrangement joins TRBV10-3 to TRBJ2-7, with 11 nucleotides matching TRBD2. Germline-derived CDR1 and CDR2 are ENHRY and SYGVKD. The CDR3 is made up of 15 amino acids. J was trimmed by 1 base and V by 6 bases; bases with no gene match: 5. This CDR3 is CAISATSGISYEQYV. Here the CDR3 DNA reads TGTGCCATCAGCGCGACTAGCGGGATATCCTACGAGCAGTACGTC.

Written as DNA, the CDR3 is TGTGCCAGCAGCTTATTAGGAGGTACGCCCTCTGGAAACACCATATATTTT. Its translation is CASSLLGGTPSGNTIYF. The V and J genes are TRBV7-9 and TRBJ1-3; unclear D gene. V was shortened by 2 bases and J by 0 bases, with 14 bases between the two germline ends. Germline values: CDR1 SEHNR, CDR2 FQNEAQ (reference sequence). The CDR3 sequence is 17 residues long.

V and J are TRBV14 and TRBJ2-1; 9 nucleotides agree with TRBD1. The germline V gene has CDR1 SGHDN and CDR2 FVKESK. V shed 1 base and J 0 bases; nucleotides not matched to a gene: 7. CDR3 length: 18 amino acids. In DNA form, the CDR3 reads TGTGCCAGCAGCCAAGGGTTCGGACAGGGGAGCTCCTACAATGAGCAGTTCTTC. Protein sequence: CASSQGFGQGSSYNEQFF.

This clone was recorded once. V gene TRBV7-2 combines with J gene TRBJ1-1; 8 bases align to TRBD1. The germline V gene has CDR1 SGHTA and CDR2 FQGNSA. Trimming removed 0 bases from V and 8 bases from J; junction bases left unmatched: 5. The CDR3 is 14 residues long. The CDR3 sequence is CASSLAPRGREAFF. The DNA of the CDR3 is TGTGCCAGCAGCTTAGCGCCCAGGGGGCGCGAAGCTTTCTTT. The whole variable domain, filled in from reference TRBV7-2 and TRBJ1-1, reads GAGVSQSPSNKVTEKGKDVELRCDPISGHTALYWYRQSLGQGLEFLIYFQGNSAPDKSGLPSDRFSAERTGGSVSTLTIQRTQQEDSAVYLCASSLAPRGREAFFGQGTRLTVV.

The rearrangement uses TRBV2 and TRBJ1-2, with D hard to call. Trimming pared 6 bases from V and 7 bases from J, leaving 12 bases between. Germline CDR1 and CDR2: SNHLY and FYNNEI. This CDR3 comprises 12 residues. Here the CDR3 reads CASSPEPGGYTF. The CDR3 DNA is TGTGCCAGCAGCCCCGAGCCGGGTGGCTACACCTTC.

This clone was seen just once. This chain connects TRBV18 to TRBJ2-1; 13 bases are shared with TRBD2. The CDR3 runs 15 residues. Unmatched junction bases numbered 7, after V lost 5 bases and J lost 9 bases. Germline V CDR1 and CDR2: KGHSH, LQKENI. CDR3 residues: CASSIGTSGDTEQFF. The CDR3 bases are TGTGCCAGCTCAATCGGGACTAGCGGGGATACTGAGCAGTTCTTC. Combining the CDR3 with reference TRBV18 and TRBJ2-1 gives the whole variable domain NAGVMQNPRHLVRRRGQEARLRCSPMKGHSHVYWYRQLPEEGLKFMVYLQKENIIDESGMPKERFSAEFPKEGPSILRIQQVVRGDSAAYFCASSIGTSGDTEQFFGPGTRLTVL.